Many counts were recorded for the clone carrying this T cell receptor (beta chain). The data were obtained in a study of molecular identifiers for immune sequencing clone quantification. Via MiXCR, TCRdb re-called the PCR reads, giving one row per CDR3 protein. The sample consists of 300,000 to 400,000 distinct CDR3 sequences, about a fifth of them appearing once. CDR1 and CDR2 (germline): SNHLY, FYNNEI. Deletions cut 5 bases from V and 1 base from J, with 12 bases between. The CDR3 covers 15 residues. The TCR originated in a human donor in good health. Some libraries in this study had Jurkat cell RNA spiked in. What was sequenced was naive CD8+ T cells from blood, with Jurkat cell RNA spiked in. The sample's subset: FACS-sorted CD8+CD4-CCR7+CD45RA+ naive T cells. This chain uses TRBV2 with TRBJ1-5; D is perhaps TRBD1 (5 bases). The CDR3 protein is CASSPGQHSNQPQHF. CDR3 bases: TGTGCCAGCAGTCCCGGACAACACAGCAATCAGCCCCAGCATTTT.